The following is a T cell receptor beta chain sequence with its context. What this receptor recognizes is not known. One base away there is no much larger clone; base qualities are not given. Whole blood was collected in K2EDTA tubes by collaborating institutions according to the institutions' own protocols. Collaborator samples were shipped for TCRbeta analysis as frozen whole blood, isolated PBMCs, or DNA extracted from either sample type. This entry comes from a study of blood T cell repertoires in COVID-19 (TCRdb year 2020). About the study as a whole: The collaborator samples originated in the United States, Italy and Spain and spanned the acute and convalescent phases of COVID-19. The material from the prospective study consisted of cDNA or gDNA derived from T cells, B-cell-depleted T cells, or PBMCs. Subjects who had been exposed to COVID-19, were actively infected with it, or had recovered from it provided the deeply sampled blood TCRbeta repertoires that made up the dataset. A freely available public database, intended as a resource for researchers studying the immune response to SARS-CoV-2, is where the repertoires were released. Samples came from the ongoing ImmuneRACE study (first 160 participants) plus 1,254 subjects from 6 global collaborators. A de-identified subject ID, COVID-19 status, age in years and sex were almost always included in the sample metadata. Where HLA class I and class II types were available, the types were taken from metadata supplied by the sample provider, not from assay-based typing.

General study outcomes and caveats: How much clinical and demographic metadata was included differed by source and by participant, and the metadata was provided uncurated.

TCRbeta CDR3 regions were amplified from genomic DNA by means of the immunoSEQ Assay, a bias-controlled multiplex PCR. In the authors' own workflow: The number of nucleated cells in each sample was estimated by amplification of reference gene primers within the assay. Sequence reads were collapsed and filtered to measure the absolute abundance of every unique TCRbeta CDR3 rearrangement. For each sample, productive Simpson clonality was calculated as the square root of Simpson's diversity index over productive rearrangements. Held by TCRdb, this immuneACCESS table contains in-frame sequences only and omits some clones. Under half of the omission traces to an unresolved V gene where checked; the cause of the rest is unknown. V, J and clone size derive from that table, while D and trimming were established from the DNA sequence. The sample records a few hundred thousand clones, 86% of which are singletons. The top ten clonotypes cover approximately 13% of the sample.

The specimen was peripheral blood. This TCR came from a man older than 75 with acute or convalescent COVID-19.

Here the CDR3 is given as CASSLPLPFYEQYF. The nucleotides are TGTGCCAGCAGTTTACCCCTCCCGTTCTACGAGCAGTACTTC. Recombination linked TRBV28 to TRBJ2-7; no D segment can be confidently identified. Based on the germline V gene, the CDR1 and CDR2 sequences are MDHEN and SYDVKM. The CDR3 numbers 14 residues from cysteine through phenylalanine. This entry keeps only the CDR3 DNA: 42 bases, framed from base 1. The trim is 2 bases for V and 3 bases for J, with a gap of 11 bases between the germline ends.